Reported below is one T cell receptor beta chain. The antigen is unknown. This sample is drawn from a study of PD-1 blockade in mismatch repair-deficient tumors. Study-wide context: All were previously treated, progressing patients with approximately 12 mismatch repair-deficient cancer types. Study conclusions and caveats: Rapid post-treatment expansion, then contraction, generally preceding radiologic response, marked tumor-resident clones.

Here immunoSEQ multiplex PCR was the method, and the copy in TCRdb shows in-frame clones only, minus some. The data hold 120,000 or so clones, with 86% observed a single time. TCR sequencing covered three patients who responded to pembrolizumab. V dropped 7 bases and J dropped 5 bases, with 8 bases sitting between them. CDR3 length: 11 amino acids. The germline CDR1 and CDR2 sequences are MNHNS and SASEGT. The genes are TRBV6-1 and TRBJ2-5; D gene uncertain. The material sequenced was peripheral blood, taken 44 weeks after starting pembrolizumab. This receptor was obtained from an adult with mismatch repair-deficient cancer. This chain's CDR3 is CASTQSETQYF. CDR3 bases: TGTGCCAGCACACAGTCGGAGACCCAGTACTTC.